This record covers a single TCR beta chain. Its antigen is still unknown. The sample is drawn from a study of CD8 T cells in Susac syndrome. The CDR3 extends over 15 amino acids. Losses at the gene ends were 4 bases for V and 9 bases for J; bases not matched to a gene: 10. Germline V gives CDR1 LGHNA, CDR2 YNFKEQ. Findings of the study overall: It was acknowledged by the study that relatively few individuals were included in its TCR sequencing and HLA analysis.

cDNA came from about 0.51 to 1 ug RNA primed by random hexamers. MiXCR, applied by TCRdb to the immunoSEQ multiplex PCR reads, yields one record per CDR3 protein. The sample records around 280,000 distinct CDR3 sequences, roughly nine tenths being singletons. The V and J genes are TRBV4-2 and TRBJ2-1, with TRBD2 identical over 9 bases. Sequenced sample: CD4+ T cells from PBMCs. The receptor was isolated from a human donor with multiple sclerosis. The CDR3 DNA follows: TGTGCCAGCAGCCCTTGGCTAGCGGGATCTCTTGAGCAGTTCTTC. Encoded protein: CASSPWLAGSLEQFF.